Listed below are T cell receptor beta chains from one sample, sequenced in a study of CD8 T cells in Susac syndrome. TCRdb itself ran the immunoSEQ multiplex PCR reads through MiXCR, one entry per CDR3 protein. The profile shows tens of thousands of distinct CDR3 sequences, 95% of them singletons. Sequencing input: CD8+ T cells from PBMCs. All receptors come from a human donor with Susac syndrome. Each CDR3 is given with its conserved first and last residue. The D gene is left open where the match is weak. Expanded clones are given a class, and other clones once, few, many or no size at all.

clone size	J gene	V gene	D gene	CDR3 protein	CDR3 DNA
-	TRBJ1-5	TRBV15	-	CATSDRSNQPQHF	TGTGCCACCTCCGACAGGTCCAATCAGCCCCAGCATTTT
-	TRBJ1-5	TRBV19	TRBD1	CASSPTGILNQPQHF	TGTGCCAGTAGTCCGACAGGGATACTCAATCAGCCCCAGCATTTT
-	TRBJ2-3	TRBV20-1	TRBD2	CSARDLSGRATDTQYF	TGCAGTGCTAGAGATCTAAGCGGGAGGGCCACAGATACGCAGTATTTT
-	TRBJ2-3	TRBV24-1	-	CATSGSGTSTDTQYF	TGTGCCACCAGTGGGAGCGGTACTAGCACAGATACGCAGTATTTT
-	TRBJ2-7	TRBV7-8	TRBD2	CASSSLETSGATYEQYF	TGTGCCAGCAGCTCGCTCGAGACTAGCGGGGCCACCTACGAGCAGTACTTC
-	TRBJ2-5	TRBV3-1	TRBD2	CASSQLWAGGGTETQYF	TGTGCCAGCAGCCAACTTTGGGCGGGAGGAGGGACAGAGACCCAGTACTTC
-	TRBJ1-4	TRBV6-2/TRBV6-3	-	CASSYSITPDGATNEKLFF	TGTGCCAGCAGTTACTCGATTACGCCGGACGGTGCAACTAATGAAAAACTGTTTTTT
-	TRBJ1-5	TRBV6-2/TRBV6-3	-	CASSYGGLQPQHF	TGTGCCAGCAGTTACGGAGGGCTACAGCCCCAGCATTTT
once	TRBJ2-1	TRBV29-1	TRBD2	CSVLSGRNVHEQFF	TGCAGCGTTCTTAGCGGGAGAAACGTCCATGAGCAGTTCTTC
-	TRBJ2-1	TRBV5-6	TRBD1	CAGGQGQNNEQFF	TGTGCCGGAGGACAGGGCCAGAACAATGAGCAGTTCTTC
-	TRBJ2-1	TRBV20-1	TRBD2	CSATSPSGYYNEQFF	TGCAGTGCCACCAGCCCTAGCGGGTATTACAATGAGCAGTTCTTC
-	TRBJ2-7	TRBV15	TRBD1	CATSAPGQGVYEQYF	TGTGCCACCAGCGCACCGGGACAGGGGGTCTACGAGCAGTACTTC
-	TRBJ2-1	TRBV29-1	TRBD1	CSVGTTGNSYNEQFF	TGCAGCGTTGGGACGACAGGGAACTCCTACAATGAGCAGTTCTTC
-	TRBJ2-7	TRBV20-1	TRBD2	CSARTLLTSGPYEQYF	TGCAGTGCTAGAACTCTTCTGACTAGCGGCCCCTACGAGCAGTACTTC
-	TRBJ2-1	TRBV15	TRBD1	CATSRTTGAYNEQFF	TGTGCCACCAGCAGAACGACAGGGGCCTACAATGAGCAGTTCTTC
-	TRBJ1-5	TRBV27	-	CASGFDQPQHF	TGTGCCAGCGGTTTCGATCAGCCCCAGCATTTT
-	TRBJ1-5	TRBV29-1	-	CSVFWGELDQPQHF	TGCAGCGTATTCTGGGGGGAATTGGATCAGCCCCAGCATTTT
-	TRBJ1-5	TRBV19	TRBD1	CASSIGGQGSNQPQHF	TGTGCCAGTAGTATCGGAGGACAGGGTAGCAATCAGCCCCAGCATTTT
once	TRBJ2-3	TRBV15	TRBD2	CATTTGLANTDTQYF	TGTGCCACCACCACCGGACTAGCGAACACAGATACGCAGTATTTT
-	TRBJ2-5	TRBV7-9	TRBD2	CASSFSAGVRETQYF	TGTGCCAGCAGCTTTAGTGCGGGAGTGCGGGAGACCCAGTACTTC
-	TRBJ2-3	TRBV3-1	TRBD2	CASSPGLAGATDTQYF	TGTGCCAGCAGCCCGGGACTAGCGGGAGCAACAGATACGCAGTATTTT
-	TRBJ2-5	TRBV6-5	-	CASSYQSGIQETQYF	TGTGCCAGCAGTTATCAATCAGGGATTCAAGAGACCCAGTACTTC
-	TRBJ2-5	TRBV20-1	-	CSARGPLVAQYF	TGCAGTGCTAGAGGCCCCCTCGTAGCCCAGTACTTC
-	TRBJ2-3	TRBV9	TRBD1	CASSVGSGQTQYF	TGTGCCAGCAGCGTAGGGTCGGGACAGACGCAGTATTTT
-	TRBJ2-1	TRBV6-4	-	CASSETLVHEQFF	TGTGCCAGCAGTGAGACCTTGGTGCATGAGCAGTTCTTC
-	TRBJ2-1	TRBV7-2	TRBD2	CASSLLLAAYNEQFF	TGTGCCAGCAGCTTACTTCTAGCGGCTTACAATGAGCAGTTCTTC
-	TRBJ1-3	TRBV23-1	-	CASSQSSFSGNTIYF	TGCGCCAGCAGTCAATCGTCCTTCTCTGGAAACACCATATATTTT
-	TRBJ2-7	TRBV27	-	CASSLSMDSHEQYF	TGTGCCAGCAGTCTATCGATGGACAGTCACGAGCAGTACTTC
-	TRBJ2-7	TRBV28	-	CASSSLGSSYEQYF	TGTGCCAGCAGTTCCTTAGGGAGCTCCTACGAGCAGTACTTC
-	TRBJ2-1	TRBV3-1	-	CASSQGQRHNEQFF	TGTGCCAGCAGCCAGGGCCAGAGACACAATGAGCAGTTCTTC
-	TRBJ2-1	TRBV29-1	TRBD2	CSVDRGLAGEPEQFF	TGCAGCGTTGACCGGGGGCTAGCGGGAGAGCCTGAGCAGTTCTTC
-	TRBJ2-7	TRBV5-1	TRBD1	CASSLLGQGMGLYEQYF	TGCGCCAGCAGCTTGTTGGGACAGGGGATGGGATTATACGAGCAGTACTTC
-	TRBJ2-5	TRBV28	TRBD2	CASSLELAGSEETQYF	TGTGCCAGCAGTTTGGAACTAGCGGGCTCCGAAGAGACCCAGTACTTC
-	TRBJ2-7	TRBV5-1	TRBD1	CASSLRDRPYEQYF	TGCGCCAGCAGCCTCCGGGACAGACCCTACGAGCAGTACTTC
-	TRBJ1-2	TRBV19	-	CASSMWGNYGYTF	TGTGCCAGTAGTATGTGGGGGAACTATGGCTACACCTTC
-	TRBJ2-3	TRBV20-1	TRBD1	CSARDRGHGTDTQYF	TGCAGTGCTAGGGACAGGGGGCATGGAACAGATACGCAGTATTTT
-	TRBJ2-1	TRBV6-5	TRBD1	CASSSFDRANEQFF	TGTGCCAGCAGTTCTTTCGACAGGGCCAATGAGCAGTTCTTC
-	TRBJ2-7	TRBV5-1	TRBD1	CASSLWGTADLRGEQYF	TGCGCCAGCAGCTTGTGGGGGACAGCCGACCTTCGGGGCGAGCAGTACTTC
once	TRBJ2-3	TRBV5-8	TRBD2	CASSGLEIARAVPDTQYF	TGTGCCAGCAGTGGACTAGAAATCGCCCGCGCCGTCCCAGATACGCAGTATTTT
-	TRBJ2-1	TRBV28	-	CASSSIAQGVF	TGTGCCAGCAGTTCTATAGCCCAAGGGGTCTTC
-	TRBJ2-3	TRBV4-3	-	CASSQDRMSTDTQYF	TGCGCCAGCAGCCAAGATAGAATGTCCACAGATACGCAGTATTTT
-	TRBJ1-2	TRBV29-1	-	CSGTDSGYGYTF	TGCAGCGGCACGGACAGTGGGTATGGCTACACCTTC
-	TRBJ2-6	TRBV6-2/TRBV6-3	-	CASRLGQSSGANVLTF	TGTGCCAGCAGACTTGGACAGAGCTCTGGGGCCAACGTCCTGACTTTC
once	TRBJ2-2	TRBV28	-	CASSKDSTTGELFF	TGTGCCAGCAGCAAGGACAGTACCACCGGGGAGCTGTTTTTT
once	TRBJ2-5	TRBV13	TRBD1	CASSLRQGRETQYF	TGTGCCAGCAGCCTTAGACAGGGGCGAGAGACCCAGTACTTC
-	TRBJ2-1	TRBV29-1	TRBD2	CSALAEEGNEQFF	TGCAGCGCCCTAGCGGAAGAGGGTAATGAGCAGTTCTTC
-	TRBJ2-7	TRBV24-1	-	CANIEAAYEQYF	TGTGCCAACATAGAGGCCGCCTACGAGCAGTACTTC
-	TRBJ1-1	TRBV18	TRBD1	CASSPTGAGYTEAFF	TGTGCCAGCTCACCGACAGGGGCAGGGTACACTGAAGCTTTCTTT
-	TRBJ2-1	TRBV29-1	-	CSVAGGTSTSNEQFF	TGCAGCGTTGCAGGGGGGACTAGTACCAGTAATGAGCAGTTCTTC
-	TRBJ2-6	TRBV19	TRBD1	CASSDRGLSGANVLTF	TGTGCCAGTAGTGACAGGGGGCTCTCTGGGGCCAACGTCCTGACTTTC
-	TRBJ2-2	TRBV20-1	-	CSAKFRNTGELFF	TGCAGTGCTAAGTTCAGAAACACCGGGGAGCTGTTTTTT
-	TRBJ2-5	TRBV29-1	-	CSVVGKGRDYETQYF	TGCAGCGTTGTCGGCAAGGGCCGAGATTATGAGACCCAGTACTTC
-	TRBJ2-1	TRBV29-1	-	CSAPSGVNEQFF	TGCAGCGCTCCATCAGGGGTAAATGAGCAGTTCTTC
-	TRBJ2-3	TRBV27	-	CASSLVRVAGTDTQYF	TGTGCCAGCAGTTTAGTGCGGGTCGCGGGCACAGATACGCAGTATTTT
-	TRBJ2-5	TRBV7-9	-	CASSPGGIPSQETQYF	TGTGCCAGCAGCCCAGGGGGGATACCGTCGCAAGAGACCCAGTACTTC
-	TRBJ1-3	TRBV4-3	-	CASSQDWRGFDSGNTIYF	TGCGCCAGCAGCCAAGACTGGAGGGGATTCGATTCTGGAAACACCATATATTTT
-	TRBJ2-7	TRBV7-2	-	CASSFPGYEQYF	TGTGCCAGCAGCTTCCCGGGCTACGAGCAGTACTTC
-	TRBJ2-4	TRBV3-1	TRBD2	CASSHLAGGTNIQYF	TGTGCCAGCAGCCACTTAGCGGGAGGGACGAACATTCAGTACTTC
-	TRBJ2-2	TRBV29-1	TRBD2	CSVEGGRAIGELFF	TGCAGCGTTGAGGGCGGGAGGGCCATCGGGGAGCTGTTTTTT
-	TRBJ2-1	TRBV4-2	TRBD2	CASSQGGTSGSYNEQFF	TGTGCCAGCAGCCAAGGGGGGACTAGCGGCTCCTACAATGAGCAGTTCTTC